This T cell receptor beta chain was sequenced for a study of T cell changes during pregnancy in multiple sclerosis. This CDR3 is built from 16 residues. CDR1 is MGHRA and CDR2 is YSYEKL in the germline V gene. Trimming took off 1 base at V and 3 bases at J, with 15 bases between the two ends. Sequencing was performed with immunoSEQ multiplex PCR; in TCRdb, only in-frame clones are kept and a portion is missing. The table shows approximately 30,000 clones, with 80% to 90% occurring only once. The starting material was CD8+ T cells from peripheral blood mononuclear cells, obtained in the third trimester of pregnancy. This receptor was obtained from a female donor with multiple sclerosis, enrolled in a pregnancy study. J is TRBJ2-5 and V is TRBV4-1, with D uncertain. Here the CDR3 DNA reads TGCGCCAGCAGCCAAGTTCGACTCTCGCCGAAAGAGACCCAGTACTTC. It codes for CASSQVRLSPKETQYF.